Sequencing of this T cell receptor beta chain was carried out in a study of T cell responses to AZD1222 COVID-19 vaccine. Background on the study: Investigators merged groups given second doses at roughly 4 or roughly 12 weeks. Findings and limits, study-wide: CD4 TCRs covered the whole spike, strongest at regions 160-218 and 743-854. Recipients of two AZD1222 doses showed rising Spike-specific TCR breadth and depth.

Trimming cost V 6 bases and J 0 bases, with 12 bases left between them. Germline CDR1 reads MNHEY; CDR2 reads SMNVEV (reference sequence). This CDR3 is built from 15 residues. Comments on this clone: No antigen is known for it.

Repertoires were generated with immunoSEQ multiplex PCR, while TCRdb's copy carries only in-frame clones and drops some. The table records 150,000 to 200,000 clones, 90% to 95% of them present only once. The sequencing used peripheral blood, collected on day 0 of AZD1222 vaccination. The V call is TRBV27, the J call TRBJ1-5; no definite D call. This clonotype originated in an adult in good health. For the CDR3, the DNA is TGTGCCAGCAGCCCAAGGCCTTATAGCAATCAGCCCCAGCATTTT. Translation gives CASSPRPYSNQPQHF.